Detailed here is one TCR beta chain. Its antigen specificity is not known. Per-base qualities were not stored, and no clone one base away is much larger. The library was made by the immunoSEQ multiplex PCR assay. TCR beta CDR3 sequencing was performed on DNA from the cultured, isolated CD4+ T cells. Concerning the study's data processing: Non-productive TCR sequences were removed and reads were trimmed to the CDR3 region, keeping CDR3s of at least 7 amino acids. The MANAFEST web app was used to identify antigen-specific clonotypes by comparing expansion in peptide wells with expansion in reference cultures. Positive clones required FDR<0.05 expansion versus reference and all other wells, odds ratio above 5, and frequency above 0.1% in two replicate wells. A clonotype was defined as cross-reactive if the clonotype was significantly expanded both in SARS-CoV-2 spike wells and in at least one common cold coronavirus spike condition. Using the stringdist R package, CDR3 similarity was measured by Levenshtein distance, and unrooted trees were constructed with ape in R 3.6.1. Drawn from immuneACCESS, this table holds only the in-frame rearrangements with V and J called that TCRdb kept. Clones are partly lost; checked studies trace under half to an unresolved V gene and leave the rest unexplained. That table supplies the V and J calls and clone size; D and trimming were determined from the DNA. This sample has tens of thousands of clones in its table, and 76% of those were observed once. Together, the top ten hold about 3.7% of the sample.

After roughly 11 days of culture, CD4+ T cells were isolated with the EasySep CD4+ T cell isolation kit. Convalescent patients had PCR-confirmed SARS-CoV-2 infection between March and December 2020, before Alpha, Beta and Delta variants emerged in the United States. Each participant received two doses of an mRNA SARS-CoV-2 vaccine, either BNT162b2 or mRNA-1273. Half of the culture medium was replaced with fresh IL-2-containing medium on days 3 and 7. Unless otherwise noted, each peptide stimulation condition was cultured in triplicate wells. Using Ficoll-Paque Plus gradient centrifugation, PBMC were separated from whole blood and then either used fresh or cryopreserved at -140C. The QIAamp micro DNA kit was used to extract genomic DNA from the cultured CD4+ T cells. The data were obtained in a study of vaccination effects on CD4 cells after COVID-19 (dated by TCRdb to between 2021 and 2024). Background for the entire study: To identify antigen-specific CD4+ T cell clonotypes by their expansion, the ViraFEST assay first stimulated PBMC with viral peptide pools and then applied TCR sequencing. Post-vaccine samples across the study were collected a median of 72 days after the second dose, with a range of 14 to 241. Cultures from other donors in the study were sequenced with the Oncomine TCR Beta short-read assay on an Illumina iSeq 100. After vaccination, three convalescent patients were sampled both early (day +14) and late (day +241, +227, +161 respectively). The study compared SARS-CoV-2 spike-specific CD4+ TCR repertoires before and after mRNA vaccination in COVID-19 convalescent patients and infection-naive vaccine recipients. A total of some eleven COVID-19 convalescent patients and several SARS-CoV-2-naive healthy vaccine recipients were included in the full study. Each well held under 2.5 million PBMC cultured in IMDM containing about 5.4% human AB serum, around 10 IU/ml IL-2 and gentamicin, along with 10 ug/ml peptides. The research as a whole found: Marked clonal contraction was observed in both infection-induced and vaccine-induced clones at late post-vaccination timepoints, consistent with waning T cell responses. The study was limited by a small number of convalescent patients, and early post-infection timepoints were lacking. Among convalescent patients, the spike-reactive repertoire after vaccination was made up mainly of new vaccine-induced clones that were largely distinct from the clones induced by infection.

From cysteine to phenylalanine, the CDR3 is 15 amino acids long. Just CDR3 DNA is preserved here, 45 bases in frame from base 1. The germline V gene provides CDR1 ENHRY and CDR2 SYGVKD. V is pared back by 3 bases and J by 2 bases, with 11 bases lying between the germline termini. The clonotype was recovered from a human donor who had a prior SARS-CoV-2 infection. Recombination joined TRBV10-3 with TRBJ1-3, with TRBD1 as a weak D call on 6 bases. The source material was CD4+ T cells from PBMCs cultured without peptide, sampled after COVID-19 vaccination. The CDR3 loop reads CAISEIGGPGNTIYF. DNA sequence: TGTGCCATCAGTGAAATCGGGGGGCCTGGAAACACCATATATTTT.